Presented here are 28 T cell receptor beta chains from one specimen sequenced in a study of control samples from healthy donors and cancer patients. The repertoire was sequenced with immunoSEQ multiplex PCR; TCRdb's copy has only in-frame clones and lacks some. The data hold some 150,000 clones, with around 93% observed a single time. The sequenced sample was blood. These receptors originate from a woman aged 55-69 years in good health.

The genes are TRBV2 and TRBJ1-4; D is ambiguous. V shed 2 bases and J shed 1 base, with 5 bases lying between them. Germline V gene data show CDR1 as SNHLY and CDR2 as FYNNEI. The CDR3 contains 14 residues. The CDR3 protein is CASSELRTNEKLFF. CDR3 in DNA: TGTGCCAGCAGTGAATTGCGAACTAATGAAAAACTGTTTTTT.

Here the CDR3 DNA reads TGTGCCAGCAGCTCGGGGGCAGGGGGGACTGAAAAACTGTTTTTT. This encodes CASSSGAGGTEKLFF. The V and J genes are TRBV7-2 and TRBJ1-4, with 7 bases identical to TRBD1. In germline, CDR1 is SGHTA, CDR2 FQGNSA. This CDR3 is 15 amino acids long. Trimming took 4 bases from V and 7 from J; bases not matched to a gene: 9.

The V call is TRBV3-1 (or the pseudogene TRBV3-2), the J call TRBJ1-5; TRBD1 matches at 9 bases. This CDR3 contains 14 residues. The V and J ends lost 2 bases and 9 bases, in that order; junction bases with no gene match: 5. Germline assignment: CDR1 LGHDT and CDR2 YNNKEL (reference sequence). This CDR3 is CASSQRTGEPPQHF. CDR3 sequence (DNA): TGTGCCAGCAGCCAAAGGACAGGGGAACCGCCCCAGCATTTT.

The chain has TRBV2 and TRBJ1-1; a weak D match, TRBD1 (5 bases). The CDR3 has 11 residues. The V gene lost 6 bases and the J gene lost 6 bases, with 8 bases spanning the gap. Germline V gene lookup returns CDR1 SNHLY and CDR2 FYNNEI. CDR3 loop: CASRGGAEAFF. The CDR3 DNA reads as TGTGCCAGCAGGGGGGGTGCTGAAGCTTTCTTT.

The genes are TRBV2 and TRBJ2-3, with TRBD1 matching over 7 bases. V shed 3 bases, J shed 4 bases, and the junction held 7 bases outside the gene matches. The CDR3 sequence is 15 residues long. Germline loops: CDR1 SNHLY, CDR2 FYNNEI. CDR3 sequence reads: CASSDIIQGSDTQYF. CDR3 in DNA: TGTGCCAGCAGTGATATCATACAGGGGTCAGATACGCAGTATTTT.

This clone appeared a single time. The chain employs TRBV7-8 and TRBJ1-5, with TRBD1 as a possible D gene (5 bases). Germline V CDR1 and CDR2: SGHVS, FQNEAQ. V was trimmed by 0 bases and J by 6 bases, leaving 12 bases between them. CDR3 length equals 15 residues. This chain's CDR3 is CASSLAGAGGQPQHF. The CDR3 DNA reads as TGTGCCAGCAGCTTAGCAGGGGCGGGCGGTCAGCCCCAGCATTTT. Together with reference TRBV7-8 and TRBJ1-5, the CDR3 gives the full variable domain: GAGVSQSPRYKVAKRGQDVALRCDPISGHVSLFWYQQALGQGPEFLTYFQNEAQLDKSGLPSDRFFAERPEGSVSTLKIQRTQQEDSAVYLCASSLAGAGGQPQHFGDGTRLSIL.

CDR3 protein: CASSYSRRQVGNTIYF. CDR3 coding DNA: TGTGCCAGCAGTTACTCGCGTCGCCAGGTGGGAAACACCATATATTTT. V usage is TRBV6-5 and J usage is TRBJ1-3; D is undetermined. V was cut by 0 bases and J by 4 bases, with 13 bases left in between. The CDR3 contains 16 residues. The germline V gene has CDR1 MNHEY and CDR2 SVGAGI.

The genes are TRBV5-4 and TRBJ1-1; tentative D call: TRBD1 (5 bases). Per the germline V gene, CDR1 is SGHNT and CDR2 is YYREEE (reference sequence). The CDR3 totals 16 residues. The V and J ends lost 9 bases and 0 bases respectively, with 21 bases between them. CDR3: CATYGLKKGMNTEAFF. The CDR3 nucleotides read TGTGCCACCTATGGGCTGAAGAAGGGGATGAACACTGAAGCTTTCTTT.

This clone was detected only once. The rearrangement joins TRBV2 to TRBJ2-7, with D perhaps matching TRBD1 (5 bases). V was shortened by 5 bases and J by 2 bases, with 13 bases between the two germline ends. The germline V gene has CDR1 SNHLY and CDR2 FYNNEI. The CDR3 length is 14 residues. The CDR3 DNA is TGTGCCAGCAGTCCAGGGTACCTAACCTACGAGCAGTACTTC. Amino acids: CASSPGYLTYEQYF.

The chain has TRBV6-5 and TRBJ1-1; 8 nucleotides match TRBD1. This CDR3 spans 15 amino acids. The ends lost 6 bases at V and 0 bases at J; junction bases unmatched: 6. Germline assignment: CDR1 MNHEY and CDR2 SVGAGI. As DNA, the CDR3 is TGTGCCAGCAGCTGGACAGGGAAATTGAACACTGAAGCTTTCTTT. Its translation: CASSWTGKLNTEAFF.

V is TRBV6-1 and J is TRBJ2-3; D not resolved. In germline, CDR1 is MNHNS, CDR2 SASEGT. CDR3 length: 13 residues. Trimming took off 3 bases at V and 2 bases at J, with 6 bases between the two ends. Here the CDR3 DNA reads TGTGCCAGCAGTGACGGAGCCACAGATACGCAGTATTTT. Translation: CASSDGATDTQYF.

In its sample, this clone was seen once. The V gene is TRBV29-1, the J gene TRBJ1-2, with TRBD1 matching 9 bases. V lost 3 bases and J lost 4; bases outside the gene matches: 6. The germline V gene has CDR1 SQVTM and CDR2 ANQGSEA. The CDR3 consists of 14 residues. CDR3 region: CSVEGTGSTYGYTF. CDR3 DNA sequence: TGCAGCGTTGAGGGGACAGGGAGTACCTATGGCTACACCTTC.

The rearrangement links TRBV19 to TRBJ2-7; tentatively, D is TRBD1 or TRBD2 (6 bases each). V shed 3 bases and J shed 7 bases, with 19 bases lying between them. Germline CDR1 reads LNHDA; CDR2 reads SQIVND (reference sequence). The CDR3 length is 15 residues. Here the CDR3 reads CASSIQVGGLGEQYF. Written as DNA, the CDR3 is TGTGCCAGTAGTATCCAAGTGGGGGGCTTGGGAGAGCAGTACTTC. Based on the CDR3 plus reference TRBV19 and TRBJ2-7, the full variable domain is DGGITQSPKYLFRKEGQNVTLSCEQNLNHDAMYWYRQDPGQGLRLIYYSQIVNDFQKGDIAEGYSVSREKKESFPLTVTSAQKNPTAFYLCASSIQVGGLGEQYFGPGTRLTVT.

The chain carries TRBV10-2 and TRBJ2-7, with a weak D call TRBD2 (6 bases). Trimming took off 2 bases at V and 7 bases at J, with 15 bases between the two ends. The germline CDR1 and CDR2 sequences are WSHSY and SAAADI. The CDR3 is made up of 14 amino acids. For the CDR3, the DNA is TGCGCCAGCAGTGAGATTGGCGTGGGGGGAGAGCAGTACTTC. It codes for CASSEIGVGGEQYF.

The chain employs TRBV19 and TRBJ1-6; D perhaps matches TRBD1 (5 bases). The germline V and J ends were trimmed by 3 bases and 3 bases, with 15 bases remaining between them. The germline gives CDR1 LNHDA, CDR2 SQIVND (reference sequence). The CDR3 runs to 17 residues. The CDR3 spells CASSMFQGLLYNSPLHF. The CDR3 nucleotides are TGTGCCAGTAGTATGTTTCAGGGACTTCTCTATAATTCACCCCTCCACTTT.

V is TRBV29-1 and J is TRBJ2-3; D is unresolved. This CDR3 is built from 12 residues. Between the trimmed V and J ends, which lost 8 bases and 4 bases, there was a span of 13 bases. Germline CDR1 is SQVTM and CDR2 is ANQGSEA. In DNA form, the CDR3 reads TGCAGCCCCCTCGGTCCCTCAGATACGCAGTATTTT. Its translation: CSPLGPSDTQYF.

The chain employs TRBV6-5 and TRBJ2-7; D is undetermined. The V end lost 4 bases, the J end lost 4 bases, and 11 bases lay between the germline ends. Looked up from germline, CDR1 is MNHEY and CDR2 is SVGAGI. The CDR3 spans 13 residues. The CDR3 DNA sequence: TGTGCCAGCAGTTTACTCCGTAATTACGAGCAGTACTTC. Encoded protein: CASSLLRNYEQYF.

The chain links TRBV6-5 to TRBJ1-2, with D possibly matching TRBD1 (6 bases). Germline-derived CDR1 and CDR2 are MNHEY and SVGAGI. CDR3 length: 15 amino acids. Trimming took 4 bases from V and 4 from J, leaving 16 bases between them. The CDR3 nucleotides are TGTGCCAGCAGTTCCGGGACACCAACCGTCTATGGCTACACCTTC. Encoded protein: CASSSGTPTVYGYTF.

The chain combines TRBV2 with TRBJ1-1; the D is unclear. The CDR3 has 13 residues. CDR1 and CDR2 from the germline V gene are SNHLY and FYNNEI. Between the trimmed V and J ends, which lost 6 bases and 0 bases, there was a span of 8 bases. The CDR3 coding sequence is TGTGCCAGCAGCGCACGGATGAACACTGAAGCTTTCTTT. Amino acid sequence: CASSARMNTEAFF.

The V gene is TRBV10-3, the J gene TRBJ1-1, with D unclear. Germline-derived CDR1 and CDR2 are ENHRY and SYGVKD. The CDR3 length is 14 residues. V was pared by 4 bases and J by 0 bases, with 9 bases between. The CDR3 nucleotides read TGTGCCATCAGTGGGACCTTCATGAACACTGAAGCTTTCTTT. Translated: CAISGTFMNTEAFF.

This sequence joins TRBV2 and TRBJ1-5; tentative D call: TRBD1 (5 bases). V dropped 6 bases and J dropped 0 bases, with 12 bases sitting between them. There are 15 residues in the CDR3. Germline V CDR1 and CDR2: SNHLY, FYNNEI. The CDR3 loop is CASRGVKGSNQPQHF. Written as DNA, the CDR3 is TGTGCCAGCAGGGGGGTCAAGGGTAGCAATCAGCCCCAGCATTTT. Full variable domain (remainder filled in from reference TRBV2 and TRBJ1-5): EPEVTQTPSHQVTQMGQEVILRCVPISNHLYFYWYRQILGQKVEFLVSFYNNEISEKSEIFDDQFSVERPDGSNFTLKIRSTKLEDSAMYFCASRGVKGSNQPQHFGDGTRLSIL.

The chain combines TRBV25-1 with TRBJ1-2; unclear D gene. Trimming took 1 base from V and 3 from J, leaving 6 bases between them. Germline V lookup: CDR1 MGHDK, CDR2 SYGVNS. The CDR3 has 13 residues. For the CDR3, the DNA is TGTGCCAGCAGTGAATGGGCGGACTATGGCTACACCTTC. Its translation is CASSEWADYGYTF.

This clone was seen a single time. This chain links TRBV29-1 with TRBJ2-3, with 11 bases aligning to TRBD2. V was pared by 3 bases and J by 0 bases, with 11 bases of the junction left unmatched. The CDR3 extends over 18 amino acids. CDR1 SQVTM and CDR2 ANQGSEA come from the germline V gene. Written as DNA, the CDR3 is TGCAGCGTTGATAGGGGTAGCGGGGGGGAGCCTAGCACAGATACGCAGTATTTT. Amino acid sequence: CSVDRGSGGEPSTDTQYF.

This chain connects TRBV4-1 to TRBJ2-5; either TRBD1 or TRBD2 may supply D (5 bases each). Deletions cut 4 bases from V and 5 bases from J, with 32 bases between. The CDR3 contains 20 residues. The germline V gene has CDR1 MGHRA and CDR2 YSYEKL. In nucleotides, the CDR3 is TGCGCCAGCAGCCGTTTTCAAATGGTTCCCGGGACCCGTGGTGGTGAGACCCAGTACTTC. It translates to CASSRFQMVPGTRGGETQYF.

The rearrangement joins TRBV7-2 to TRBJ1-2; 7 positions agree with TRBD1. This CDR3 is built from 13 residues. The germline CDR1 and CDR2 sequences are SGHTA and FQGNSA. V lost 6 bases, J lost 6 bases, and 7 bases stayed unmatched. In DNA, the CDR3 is TGTGCCAGCAGTTACCGACAGGGCAATGGCTACACCTTC. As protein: CASSYRQGNGYTF.

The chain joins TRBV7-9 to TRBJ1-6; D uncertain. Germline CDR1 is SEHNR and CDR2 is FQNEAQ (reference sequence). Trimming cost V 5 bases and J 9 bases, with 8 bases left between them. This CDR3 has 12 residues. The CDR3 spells CASSADGSPLHF. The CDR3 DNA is TGTGCCAGCAGCGCCGACGGTTCACCCCTCCACTTT.

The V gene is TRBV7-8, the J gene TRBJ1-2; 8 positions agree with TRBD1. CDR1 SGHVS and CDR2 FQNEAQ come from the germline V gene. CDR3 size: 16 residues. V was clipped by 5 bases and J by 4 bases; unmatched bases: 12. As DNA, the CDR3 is TGTGCCAGCAGCCCCAGGACAGGGAGGTTAGCCTATGGCTACACCTTC. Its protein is CASSPRTGRLAYGYTF.

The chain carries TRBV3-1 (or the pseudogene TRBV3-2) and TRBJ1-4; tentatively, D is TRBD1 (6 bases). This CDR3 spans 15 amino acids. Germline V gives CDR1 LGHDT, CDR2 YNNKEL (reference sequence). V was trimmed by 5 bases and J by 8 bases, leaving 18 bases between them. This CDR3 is CASSLRGAGEEKLFF. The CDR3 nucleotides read TGTGCCAGCAGCTTGAGGGGAGCAGGGGAGGAAAAACTGTTTTTT.